The entry below gives a single TCR beta chain sequence along with its context. The junction does not match germline at one end; this may be a read error. The entry originates in a study of T cells in narcolepsy. The CDR3 sequence is 14 residues long. The V gene's germline CDR1 is SGHVS and CDR2 FQNEAQ. Measured with immunoSEQ multiplex PCR; TCRdb has only the in-frame clones, and not every one. The profile shows tens of thousands of clones, around 80% of them singletons. This receptor was identified in a human donor in good health. V is TRBV7-8 and J is TRBJ1-5; D ambiguous. Sequencing used memory (CD45RA-) CD4+ T cells from blood. Here the CDR3 DNA reads TGTGCCAGCAGCTTAGCGGAGTCCAATCAGTCCCAGCATTTT. Translating gives CASSLAESNQSQHF.